Reported below is one T cell receptor beta chain. This clone was counted a single time. This receptor's antigen is unknown. No much larger clone exists at a distance of one base, and base qualities are not known. These data are taken from a study of blood T cell repertoires in COVID-19 (dated by TCRdb to the early 2020s). Study-level background: The collaborator samples originated in the United States, Italy and Spain and spanned the acute and convalescent phases of COVID-19. The sample metadata nearly always contained a de-identified subject ID, COVID-19 status, age in years and sex. Where available, HLA class I and class II types were obtained from metadata supplied by the sample provider rather than from assay-based typing. The samples were drawn from the first 160 participants of the ongoing ImmuneRACE study and from about 1,200 subjects provided by 6 global collaborators. The material from the prospective study consisted of cDNA or gDNA derived from T cells, B-cell-depleted T cells, or PBMCs. The dataset comprised deeply sampled blood TCRbeta repertoires from subjects exposed to, actively infected with, or recovered from COVID-19. A freely available public database, intended as a resource for researchers studying the immune response to SARS-CoV-2, is where the repertoires were released.

Collaborating institutions collected whole blood in K2EDTA tubes following their own protocols. For TCRbeta analysis, collaborators shipped samples in one of three forms: frozen whole blood, isolated PBMCs, or DNA extracted from either of those sample types. Results the study describes overall, beyond this receptor: The quantity of clinical and demographic metadata differed by source and by participant and was supplied without curation.

TCRbeta CDR3 regions were amplified from genomic DNA by means of the immunoSEQ Assay, a bias-controlled multiplex PCR. The paper's data handling went like this. The number of nucleated cells in each sample was estimated from the amplification of reference gene primers within the assay. To quantify the absolute abundance of each unique TCRbeta CDR3 rearrangement, sequence reads were collapsed and filtered. For each sample, productive Simpson clonality was calculated as the square root of Simpson's diversity index over productive rearrangements. As stored in TCRdb, this immuneACCESS dataset retains in-frame rearrangements with V and J assigned. A fraction of the clones does not appear; measured against another copy, unresolved V genes explain less than half of the discrepancy, and the remainder lacks a known reason. V and J calls and clone size come straight from that table; D and trimming were deduced from the DNA. In all, the sample holds tens of thousands of clones, and roughly 86% of those were seen once. The ten most abundant clones make up 5% to 7.5% of the sample.

This receptor was taken from a woman aged 45-65 years with acute or convalescent COVID-19. The sample was peripheral blood.

Here the CDR3 is given as CASTQGAIGEQYF. The nucleotide sequence reads TGTGCCAGCACCCAGGGGGCGATCGGCGAGCAGTACTTC. The V and J segments used are TRBV12-3 or TRBV12-4 and TRBJ2-7, with 8 junctional bases fitting TRBD1. Clipping removes 7 bases from V and 6 bases from J, with 8 as the unmatched junction base count. The CDR3, from cysteine to phenylalanine, totals 13 residues. Only the CDR3 DNA is retained, 39 bases long and in frame from the first base.